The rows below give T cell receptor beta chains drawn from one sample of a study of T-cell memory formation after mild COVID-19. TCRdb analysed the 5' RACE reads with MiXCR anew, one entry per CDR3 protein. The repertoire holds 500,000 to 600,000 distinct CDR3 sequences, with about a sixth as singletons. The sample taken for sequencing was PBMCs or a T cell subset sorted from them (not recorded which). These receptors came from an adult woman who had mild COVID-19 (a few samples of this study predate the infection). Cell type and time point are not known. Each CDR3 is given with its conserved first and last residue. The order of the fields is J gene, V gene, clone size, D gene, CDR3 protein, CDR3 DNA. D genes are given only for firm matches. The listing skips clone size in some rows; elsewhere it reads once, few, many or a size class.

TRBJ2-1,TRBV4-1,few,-,CASSGRPLNRPRDEQFF,TGCGCCAGCAGCGGGCGGCCACTTAATCGACCGCGCGATGAGCAGTTCTTC
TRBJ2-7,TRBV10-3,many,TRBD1,CAISEGQGRIYEQYF,TGTGCCATCAGTGAAGGACAGGGAAGGATCTACGAGCAGTACTTC
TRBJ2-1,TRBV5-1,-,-,CASSSGHFTRSYNEQFF,TGCGCCAGCAGCTCCGGACACTTCACCAGATCGTACAATGAGCAGTTCTTC
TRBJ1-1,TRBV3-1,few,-,CASSQEMSGPEAFF,TGTGCCAGCAGCCAAGAGATGTCGGGCCCTGAAGCTTTCTTT
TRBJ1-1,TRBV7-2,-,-,CASSLDRATEAFF,TGTGCCAGCAGCTTAGACAGGGCAACTGAAGCTTTCTTT
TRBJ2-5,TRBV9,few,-,CASSVADQETQYF,TGTGCCAGCAGCGTAGCCGACCAAGAGACCCAGTACTTC
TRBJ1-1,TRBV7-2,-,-,CASSPLLGLSTEAFF,TGTGCCAGCAGCCCCTTACTGGGGCTGAGCACTGAAGCTTTCTTT
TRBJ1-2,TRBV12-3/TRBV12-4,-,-,CASSPGQFSNYGYTF,TGTGCCAGCAGTCCAGGACAGTTTTCTAACTATGGCTACACCTTC
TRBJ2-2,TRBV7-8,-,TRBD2,CASSFGLAYTNTGELFF,TGTGCCAGCAGCTTCGGACTAGCGTACACGAACACCGGGGAGCTGTTTTTT
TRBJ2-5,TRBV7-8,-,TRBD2,CASSFRPGTRKETQYF,TGTGCCAGCAGCTTCAGGCCCGGGACTAGGAAAGAGACCCAGTACTTC
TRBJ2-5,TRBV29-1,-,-,CSVEEGTQYF,TGCAGCGTTGAGGAGGGGACCCAGTACTTC
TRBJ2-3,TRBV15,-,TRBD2,CATSRAGREGSDTQYF,TGTGCCACCAGCAGAGCTGGGCGGGAGGGCTCAGATACGCAGTATTTT
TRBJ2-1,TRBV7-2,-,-,CASSLTHGSSYNEQFF,TGTGCCAGCAGCTTAACACATGGGAGCTCCTACAATGAGCAGTTCTTC
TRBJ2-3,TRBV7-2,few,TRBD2,CASSLTGGQGDTQYF,TGTGCCAGCAGCTTAACGGGGGGGCAAGGAGATACGCAGTATTTT
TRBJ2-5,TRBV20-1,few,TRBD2,CSARGTSGGNYF,TGCAGTGCTAGAGGGACTAGCGGGGGGAACTACTTC